The text below deals with one TCR beta chain. Its antigen is currently not known. It has no much larger one-base neighbor in the sample; base qualities were not kept. Other DNA sequences within the sample encode an identical CDR3. Library preparation employed the immunoSEQ multiplex PCR assay. A mixture of 60 forward primers for TCR Vbeta segments and 13 reverse primers for TCR Jbeta segments was used in the multiplex PCR. Amplification of the CDR3 region of rearranged TCR beta genes was performed with a multiplex PCR assay on genomic DNA. The amplified TCR beta libraries were sequenced on the Illumina HiSeq System as 87-base-pair reads. The published analysis was carried out like this. Across the 670 or so repertoires, a later analysis counted around 80 million unique TCR beta chains, 9.5 million to 12 million of which were shared by at least two donors. Raw reads were error-corrected and collapsed into unique sequences with a nearest-neighbor algorithm that merged closely related sequences to remove PCR and sequencing errors. V, D and J gene segments were assigned by aligning CDR3 sequences to IMGT reference sequences. For a sequence to be retained, at least a six-nucleotide match to both a V gene segment and a J gene segment was required. A rearrangement counted as productive if the CDR3 had no stop codons and remained in frame with V and J, and every other rearrangement counted as non-productive. CDR3 was defined according to IMGT convention as the region running from the second conserved V-encoded cysteine to the conserved J-encoded phenylalanine. The earlier analysis of approximately 590 of the donors excluded any sequence lacking an unambiguous match to a single V gene segment. In an earlier analysis of 587 of the donors, a V segment was called functional when productive rearrangements were above 56.7%, and segregating when the standard deviation between donors exceeded 5%. A statistical classification framework was built for diagnosing cytomegalovirus status from the catalog of TCR beta chain sequences. In a later analysis, V and J genes were assigned by comparing TCR nucleotide sequences against IMGT/GENE-DB human TR gene sequences. In a later analysis, CDR3 sequences and most-parsimonious VDJ recombination scenarios were assigned using the TCRdist pipeline. In a later analysis, each TCR beta chain was defined by its CDR3 amino acid sequence together with its V-gene family, and reads lacking a unique V-gene family were excluded. A later analysis removed 550 to 650 highly shared, low-generation-probability nucleotide sequences to deal with suspected cross-contamination and a sequencing artifact. A later analysis calculated a clonal expansion index for each public chain from normalized within-repertoire ranks of inferred template counts. Generation probabilities in a later analysis came from a VDJ recombination model fitted to out-of-frame rearrangements, and those results were checked against IGoR. In a later analysis, hypergeometric tests were used to score TCR-TCR, TCR-HLA and TCR-CMV co-occurrence, with a repertoire-size bias correction applied to TCR pairs. In a later analysis, false discovery rates were estimated by permuting HLA or CMV assignments 20 times. In a later analysis, co-occurring TCRs were grouped using DBSCAN, and TCRdist sequence similarity was added for clustering within HLA-allele-positive subsets. Repertoires with fewer than 30,000 or more than 120,000 public chains, plus five repertoires with anomalous nucleotide sharing, were excluded from co-occurrence clustering. TCRdb obtained this table from immuneACCESS and retained in-frame rearrangements with V and J assigned. These tables miss some clones; where compared with another copy, unresolved V genes account for less than half of the shortfall, and the remainder is unexplained. The V and J calls and clone size are taken from that table; D and trimming were inferred from the DNA. The sample table contains around 100,000 clones; only one count was recorded for 6.5% to 8% of them. 2.3% of the sample lies in the top ten.

From its cysteine to its phenylalanine, the CDR3 spans 13 amino acids. The DNA shown is the 39-base CDR3, in frame from base 1. The junction shows trimming of 3 bases on V and 1 base on J, plus 6 bases between the germline ends. As encoded in the germline V gene (reference sequence), CDR1 is LNHDA while CDR2 is SQIVND. The cohort comprised more than 550 healthy bone marrow donors. At the time of sampling, every cohort member was nominally healthy, though immune exposures that went unrecorded were likely present. The donor was CMV seronegative and belonged to the group of roughly 330 seronegative cohort members. Each donor provided a peripheral blood sample, and peripheral blood mononuclear cells were used for TCR beta sequencing. The Qiagen DNeasy Blood Extraction Kit was used to extract genomic DNA from the blood cell samples. The data belong to a study of cytomegalovirus exposure and HLA in healthy donors (dated by TCRdb to the late 2010s). Turning to the overall study: An earlier analysis of several hundred of the donors reported 250 to 350 Gb of sequence data and some 120 million unique TCR beta sequences from about 179 million T cells. Genome-wide SNP genotypes for about three fifths of the roughly 670 donors were used in a later genetic analysis, which treated that subset as a discovery cohort. In the later analysis, no new phenotypic data were used to find candidate immune exposures; instead, reliance was placed on TCR beta sequences and their occurrence across donors. An early release that covered 500 to 800 HLA-typed donors contained 300 to 350 gigabases of sequencing data and roughly 84 million unique TCR sequences. To decide whether each TCR beta V gene segment behaved as functional or pseudogenic, an earlier analysis of approximately 620 of the donors relied on high-throughput TCR beta sequencing. HLA typing covered class I and class II loci at four-digit resolution. Typing coverage varied by locus: roughly 629-640 donors for A, B, C, DRB1 and DQB1; approximately 500 for DQA1; some 610 for DPA1; about 450 for DPB1. The study combined high-throughput TCR immunosequencing, statistical association of individual TCRs with disease status, and machine learning to predict cytomegalovirus infection status. The T cell repertoires of under 750 subjects were profiled by immunosequencing and related to cytomegalovirus serostatus. Every repertoire in the discovery cohort had been generated on one and the same sequencing platform. Of the roughly 400 genotyped donors, approximately 82% fell in the genetic ancestry cluster associated with self-reported Caucasian donors. A separate validation cohort of about 110 different subjects was used in addition to the 666-subject first cohort. Because of strong linkage in the cohort, roughly five DR-DQ haplotypes were treated as single units for association and clustering. The study was designed to test whether signatures of past pathogen exposure could be identified by cataloging public T cell receptors. In a later analysis, previously published TCR beta repertoires from hundreds of donors were re-analyzed and high-resolution HLA genotyping was added so that TCR occurrence patterns could be studied. Across 300 to 500 genotyped donors of the cohort, an average of about 240,000 unique TCR beta nucleotide sequences per donor were sequenced, and roughly 20% of those sequences were non-productive. Donor age, sex, ethnicity and CMV serostatus were collected together with the repertoire data. Here is what the overall study found, with its caveats: The classifier was reported to diagnose cytomegalovirus status with high specificity and sensitivity in both the original cohort and the validation cohort. Linkage disequilibrium might explain the correlated functional status among segregating V segments, but an unknown experimental factor could not be excluded. Only TCR beta chains were sequenced in this cohort, and the absence of alpha or paired-chain data limited detectable features. In a later analysis, TCR association rates were found to vary across HLA loci, with the most associated TCRs seen for DRB1 alleles and the fewest for HLA-C alleles. According to a later analysis, most CMV-associated TCR beta chains appeared to be HLA-restricted, and the HLA associations seemed to be driven largely by CMV exposure. When HLA alleles, especially DR and DQ, strongly co-occurred, TCR associations were difficult to assign to individual alleles. A further reported finding was that TCR beta sequences accurately predicted the HLA-A and HLA-B alleles for most subjects in the first cohort. Approximately 18 rarely observed V segments, including chromosome 9 orphons, were excluded from the earlier analysis of about 500 of the donors because counts were too low. A later analysis associated about 18,000 TCR beta sequences with specific HLA alleles at a false discovery rate of 0.05. Because HLA typing was unavailable for some donors at each locus, only the typed subset was used in association tests. The sequencing pipeline was judged likely to have produced a cluster of highly shared sequence variants as a technical artifact. The authors suggested that the approach could potentially be generalized to other disease states and immunological phenotypes. In an earlier analysis of approximately 590 of the donors, most TCR beta V segments appeared in productive rearrangements about 90% or about 30% of the time, broadly matching IMGT annotations. While some public TCRs were present in many individuals, most TCR sequences turned up only very rarely across donors. In a later genetic analysis, fewer N-insertions in productive TCRs were reported among donors in an Asian-associated ancestry cluster than the approximately 630-donor mean. In vitro tests confirmed that a few of the cytomegalovirus-associated TCR beta chains recognize cytomegalovirus antigens. Compared with equally common non-associated chains, HLA-associated TCR beta chains in a later analysis were more clonally expanded and had lower generation probabilities. Presence/absence analyses assumed roughly uniform sequencing depth across donors, an assumption that may not hold. A later genetic analysis associated a missense DCLRE1C variant with V-gene and J-gene trimming of TCR beta chains, and an independent cohort replicated the association. Several of the top co-occurrence clusters appeared to be linked to parvovirus B19, influenza, CMV and Epstein-Barr virus, according to a later analysis. Some IMGT-functional V segments, including TRBV6-2 and TRBV6-3, could not be distinguished by the 87-base-pair reads and were therefore excluded. The study gave a list of 150 to 200 TCR beta chains associated with cytomegalovirus. For the cohort, immune exposure information was limited to CMV serostatus.

The chain is encoded by TRBV19 joined to TRBJ1-2; the D gene is unclear. This TCR came from a man between 45 and 60 years old in good health and CMV-seronegative. Sequencing was done on a sample of PBMCs. The DNA sequence is given as TGTGCCAGTAGTATTCTCGTTAACTATGGCTACACCTTC. Its protein reads: CASSILVNYGYTF.